The clone carrying this T cell receptor (beta chain) showed up just a few times. The identical CDR3 is also encoded by other nucleotide sequences in the sample. This sample was taken from a study of blood T cell repertoires in COVID-19. Some clones are missing from TCRdb's copy, which holds only in-frame ones; the method was immunoSEQ multiplex PCR. Among 150,000 to 200,000 clones listed, roughly four fifths were seen once. This receptor was taken from a woman of 80 years or more with acute or convalescent COVID-19. The sequenced material came from peripheral blood.

The CDR3 bases are TGTGCCAGCAGCTTAGGACTGAATGAGCAGTTCTTC. This codes for CASSLGLNEQFF. This chain joins TRBV7-2 and TRBJ2-1; D gene unclear. Germline V gene lookup returns CDR1 SGHTA and CDR2 FQGNSA. The CDR3 length is 12 residues. V lost 1 base and J lost 7, with 5 bases in between.